This entry lists 5 T cell receptor beta chains sequenced from one sample in a study of shared clonotypes between healthy human individuals. Clones were sequenced by immunoSEQ multiplex PCR, and TCRdb holds only the in-frame ones, with some missing. The sample holds about 450,000 clones; about 80% are singletons and the top ten take about 12%. Sequencing used PBMCs. The source of these receptors is a woman in her forties in good health. Some clones in this sample may be carry-over from other donors' samples.

This chain uses TRBV19 with TRBJ1-4; TRBD1 aligns across 8 bases. CDR1 and CDR2 from the germline V gene are LNHDA and SQIVND (reference sequence). Trimming at V came to 4 bases and at J to 6 bases, leaving 7 bases not matched to a gene. The CDR3 spans 15 residues. The chain's CDR3 is CASSTTGGSYEKLFF. The CDR3, as DNA: TGTGCCAGTAGTACCACAGGGGGAAGTTATGAAAAACTGTTTTTT.

The chain employs TRBV2 and TRBJ2-2; D remains unclear. Germline-derived CDR1 and CDR2 are SNHLY and FYNNEI. CDR3 size: 13 residues. V was cut by 4 bases and J by 6 bases, with 9 bases left in between. For the CDR3, the DNA is TGTGCCAGCAGTGGTTTCCAACCCGGGGAGCTGTTTTTT. It codes for CASSGFQPGELFF.

This chain links TRBV7-9 with TRBJ2-1, with D maybe TRBD1 (5 bases). Germline CDR1 is SEHNR and CDR2 is FQNEAQ (reference sequence). CDR3 length: 15 amino acids. Trimming pared 5 bases from V and 5 bases from J, leaving 16 bases between. The CDR3 bases are TGTGCCAGCAGCCAAGATTCAGGGTCCCACAATGAGCAGTTCTTC. Its protein product is CASSQDSGSHNEQFF.

The chain recombines TRBV20-1 with TRBJ2-3; 7 bases are shared with TRBD2. CDR1 is DFQATT, CDR2 SNEGSKA, per germline (reference sequence). The CDR3 is 11 residues long. The CDR3 DNA sequence: TGCGGCGGGAGCCCCACAGATACGCAGTATTTT. This sequence encodes CGGSPTDTQYF.

V usage is TRBV10-3 and J usage is TRBJ2-3, with a tentative D call TRBD1 (6 bases). The CDR3 is 15 amino acids. Germline-derived CDR1 and CDR2 are ENHRY and SYGVKD. V lost 2 bases and J lost 1, with 10 bases in between. In nucleotides, the CDR3 is TGTGCCATCAGTGAGGGGGGCCCCGGCACAGATACGCAGTATTTT. The encoded protein is CAISEGGPGTDTQYF.